This entry lists 3 T cell receptor beta chains sequenced from one sample in a study of shared clonotypes between healthy human individuals. The naive CD8 population came from CD45RO-negative cells selected for CCR7, without terminally differentiated effector memory CD45RA+ cells. Repertoires were generated with immunoSEQ multiplex PCR, while TCRdb's copy carries only in-frame clones and drops some. Here the sample spans under 700,000 clones, approximately 95% being singletons. Sequenced: naive CD8+ T cells sorted from blood. The receptor set was obtained from a woman between 25 and 40 years old in good health.

V and J are TRBV2 and TRBJ2-1; D ambiguous. Trimming took 8 bases from V and 0 from J, leaving 14 bases between them. Germline-derived CDR1 and CDR2 are SNHLY and FYNNEI. The CDR3 has 15 residues. The chain's CDR3 is CASLVSLYSYNEQFF. CDR3 in DNA: TGTGCCAGCCTAGTTTCGCTTTACTCCTACAATGAGCAGTTCTTC.

The chain uses TRBV27 and TRBJ1-1; D not certain. V shed 0 bases and J shed 4 bases, with 12 bases lying between them. In germline, CDR1 is MNHEY, CDR2 SMNVEV (reference sequence). The length of the CDR3 is 15 residues. CDR3 DNA sequence: TGTGCCAGCAGTTTATCCTACCTCCGTGGCACTGAAGCTTTCTTT. Its translation is CASSLSYLRGTEAFF.

For this clone: The DNA is omitted, as the CDR3 cannot be located on it reliably, and the CDR3 follows TCRdb's listing. The chain links TRBV29-1 to TRBJ1-2; the tabulated D call, TRBD1, remains unverified against the DNA. 17 amino acids form the CDR3, both terminal residues included. Germline assignment: CDR1 SQVTM and CDR2 ANQGSEA. The CDR3 is CSVPDRASTSSNYGCTF.